The 3 T cell receptor beta chains below come from one sample, sequenced in a study of T cells in Graves' hyperthyroidism and ophthalmopathy. TCR beta CDR3 regions were amplified from RNA transcripts. The TCR CDR3 first-round RT-PCR relied on the HTBI primer set. In TCRdb, the multiplex PCR reads were re-called with MiXCR into one record per CDR3 protein. The sample carries roughly 500,000 distinct CDR3 sequences, about 43% recorded once. Sequencing was carried out using peripheral blood or thyroid tissue (not recorded which). The receptors stem from an adult woman with Graves' disease, either hyperthyroidism or ophthalmopathy (not recorded which).

V usage is TRBV2 and J usage is TRBJ2-5; perhaps TRBD2 as D (6 bases). Germline V gene lookup returns CDR1 SNHLY and CDR2 FYNNEI. The CDR3 runs 15 residues. V was cut by 3 bases and J by 2 bases, with 13 bases left in between. The CDR3 loop reads CASSEERARQETQYF. CDR3 bases: TGTGCCAGCAGTGAGGAGCGGGCGAGACAAGAGACCCAGTACTTC.

The chain couples TRBV20-1 to TRBJ1-5; possibly TRBD1 for D (5 bases). The CDR3 runs to 11 residues. From germline, CDR1 is DFQATT and CDR2 SNEGSKA (reference sequence). V lost 3 bases, J lost 7 bases, and 7 bases lay in between. The CDR3 sequence: CSASQGQPQHF. CDR3 DNA sequence: TGCAGTGCTAGCCAGGGCCAGCCCCAGCATTTT.

V gene TRBV27 combines with J gene TRBJ2-5, with 8 bases that match TRBD2. Germline values: CDR1 MNHEY, CDR2 SMNVEV (reference sequence). This CDR3 has 15 residues. V lost 2 bases and J lost 5; bases outside the gene matches: 7. CDR3 nucleotide sequence: TGTGCCAGCAGTTTAATTGGGACTAGGGGGGAGACCCAGTACTTC. Translated: CASSLIGTRGETQYF.